These 15 T cell receptor beta chains came from one sample sequenced in a study of T cells and copy number aberrations in small-cell lung cancer. Profiling relied on immunoSEQ multiplex PCR, and the TCRdb table lists in-frame clones only, not all of them. The sample consists of several thousand clones, roughly four fifths of them appearing once. What was sequenced was normal tissue next to the tumor. All receptors come from a woman aged 50 to 65 with small cell lung cancer.

This chain joins TRBV5-6 and TRBJ2-3; D gene uncertain. CDR3 length: 13 amino acids. V lost 4 bases and J 6 bases, leaving 12 bases between the germline ends. The germline V gene encodes CDR1 SGHDT and CDR2 YYEEEE. CDR3 bases: TGTGCCAGCAGCCGGCGTTTTTGGGATACGCAGTATTTT. Protein: CASSRRFWDTQYF.

CDR3 DNA: TGCGCCAGCAGCAAACTAGCGACAGTCGGGGAGACCCAGTACTTC. This codes for CASSKLATVGETQYF. The gene calls are TRBV5-1 and TRBJ2-5; 7 nucleotides align to TRBD2. The J segment lost 5 bases and the V segment lost 4 bases, leaving 11 bases of the junction unmatched. There are 15 residues in the CDR3. CDR1 and CDR2 (germline): SGHRS, YFSETQ.

The CDR3 DNA sequence: TGTGCCAGTCTGATGGGGAGGTCTGGAAACACCATATATTTT. Translating it yields CASLMGRSGNTIYF. J is TRBJ1-3 and V is TRBV28, with D hard to call. Germline CDR1 MDHEN, CDR2 SYDVKM. The CDR3 has 14 residues. Between the trimmed V and J ends, which lost 9 bases and 1 base, there was a span of 13 bases.

The genes are TRBV6-5 and TRBJ2-1; D may match TRBD1 or TRBD2 (5 bases each). The CDR3 runs 12 residues. Germline CDR1 MNHEY, CDR2 SVGAGI. With 8 bases removed from V and 10 bases from J, the gap between germline ends came to 15 bases. For the CDR3, the DNA is TGTGCCAGCTGGCTGAGGTGGGACGAGCAGTTCTTC. It specifies CASWLRWDEQFF.

This CDR3 is CASSYQGDTEAFF. In DNA form, the CDR3 reads TGTGCCAGCAGTTACCAGGGGGACACTGAAGCTTTCTTT. The chain joins TRBV6-6 to TRBJ1-1; 7 bases line up with TRBD1. CDR1 is MNHNY, CDR2 SVGAGI, per germline (reference sequence). The length of the CDR3 is 13 residues. V was pared by 2 bases and J by 3 bases, with 0 bases of the junction left unmatched.

This chain connects TRBV6-1 to TRBJ2-7, with unresolved D. Per the germline V gene, CDR1 is MNHNS and CDR2 is SASEGT. This CDR3 spans 13 amino acids. The V gene lost 4 bases and the J gene lost 2 bases, with 9 bases spanning the gap. In nucleotides, the CDR3 is TGTGCCAGCAGTGCGTATTCTCCCTACGAGCAGTACTTC. It codes for CASSAYSPYEQYF.

The chain couples TRBV6-5 to TRBJ1-1; TRBD1 matches 8 bases. CDR3 length equals 14 residues. V shed 2 bases, J shed 3 bases, and the junction held 2 bases outside the gene matches. Germline V gene lookup returns CDR1 MNHEY and CDR2 SVGAGI. The CDR3 is CASSYLTGDTEAFF. CDR3 coding DNA: TGTGCCAGCAGTTACCTGACAGGGGACACTGAAGCTTTCTTT.

The chain employs TRBV9 and TRBJ2-1; 10 positions agree with TRBD2. This CDR3 region has 17 residues. Trimming at V came to 0 bases and at J to 4 bases, leaving 7 bases not matched to a gene. From germline, CDR1 is SGDLS and CDR2 YYNGEE. The chain's CDR3 is CASSVEASGSEYNEQFF. The CDR3 coding sequence is TGTGCCAGCAGCGTAGAGGCTAGCGGGAGTGAGTACAATGAGCAGTTCTTC.

This clone came up a few times. The chain recombines TRBV11-2 with TRBJ1-2, with 9 positions matching TRBD1. Germline V gene lookup returns CDR1 SGHAT and CDR2 FQNNGV. The CDR3 is 14 residues long. J gave up 5 bases and V 1 base, and 2 bases lay outside the gene matches. CDR3 in amino acids: CASSLAGTGYGYTF. CDR3 nucleotides: TGTGCCAGCAGCTTAGCCGGGACAGGGTATGGCTACACCTTC.

This clone was counted only a few times. The J gene is TRBJ2-3, the V gene TRBV29-1; D is ambiguous. The V gene's germline CDR1 is SQVTM and CDR2 ANQGSEA. The CDR3 runs to 15 residues. Trimming pared 3 bases from V and 1 base from J, leaving 14 bases between. The CDR3 region has the DNA TGCAGCGTTGAGCGACGTTTCCGGGGCACAGATACGCAGTATTTT. It specifies CSVERRFRGTDTQYF.

The gene calls are TRBV6-1 and TRBJ1-1; D gene uncertain. The CDR3 spans 12 residues. Deletions cut 3 bases from V and 4 bases from J, with 6 bases between. Germline CDR1 and CDR2: MNHNS and SASEGT. The CDR3 here is CASSDVTTEAFF. The DNA of the CDR3 is TGTGCCAGCAGTGACGTTACCACTGAAGCTTTCTTT.

This chain joins TRBV5-4 and TRBJ1-5; D not resolved. The CDR3 is 15 amino acids. Germline V CDR1 and CDR2: SGHNT, YYREEE (reference sequence). Between the trimmed V and J ends, which lost 5 bases and 7 bases, there was a span of 19 bases. This CDR3 is CASRPARVEGQPQHF. Written as DNA, the CDR3 is TGTGCCAGCAGACCGGCGCGGGTAGAAGGACAGCCCCAGCATTTT.

The genes are TRBV19 and TRBJ2-7; D gene ambiguous. The CDR3 is 14 amino acids. CDR1 and CDR2 from the germline V gene are LNHDA and SQIVND (reference sequence). Trimming cost V 1 base and J 0 bases, with 7 bases left between them. The CDR3 nucleotides read TGTGCCAGTAGTATAGCAGGCGGCTCCTACGAGCAGTACTTC. Its protein product is CASSIAGGSYEQYF.

This clone was seen a handful of times. V and J are TRBV7-3 and TRBJ2-2; D not certain. CDR3 size: 14 residues. V was pared by 2 bases and J by 1 base, with 5 bases between. Germline V gene data show CDR1 as SGHTA and CDR2 as FQGTGA. The DNA for the CDR3 is TGTGCCAGCAGCTTAGACTGGAACACCGGGGAGCTGTTTTTT. This gives the protein CASSLDWNTGELFF. Supplemented by reference TRBV7-3 and TRBJ2-2, the full variable domain reads GAGVSQTPSNKVTEKGKYVELRCDPISGHTALYWYRQSLGQGPEFLIYFQGTGAADDSGLPNDRFFAVRPEGSVSTLKIQRTERGDSAVYLCASSLDWNTGELFFGEGSRLTVL.

This clone was recorded only once. The CDR3 DNA reads TGTGCCAGTAGTGCGTGGATCAGGGTAGGGAACTATGGCTACACCTTC. Protein sequence: CASSAWIRVGNYGYTF. The chain has TRBV19 and TRBJ1-2; tentative D call: TRBD1 (5 bases). V was trimmed by 5 bases and J by 2 bases, leaving 18 bases between them. The germline V gene encodes CDR1 LNHDA and CDR2 SQIVND (reference sequence). This CDR3 is built from 16 residues.